This T cell receptor (beta chain) was sequenced for a study of CD8 T cells in Susac syndrome. With random hexamers, reverse transcription was performed on roughly 0.5 to 1 ug of RNA. One entry per CDR3 protein, called by TCRdb with MiXCR from the immunoSEQ multiplex PCR reads. The sample has roughly 180,000 distinct CDR3 sequences, roughly 95% seen once; the top ten hold approximately 0.1%. This receptor was taken from a human donor in good health. The sample taken for sequencing was CD4+ T cells from PBMCs.

CDR3 sequence reads: CASTYRGETYEQYF. The CDR3 nucleotides are TGTGCCAGCACCTATAGGGGGGAAACCTACGAGCAGTACTTC. V and J are TRBV28 and TRBJ2-7; tentatively, D is TRBD1 or TRBD2 (6 bases each). Trimming cost V 7 bases and J 2 bases, with 15 bases left between them. Germline V gene data show CDR1 as MDHEN and CDR2 as SYDVKM. The CDR3 has 14 amino acids.